This record covers a single TCR beta chain. Its antigen is still unknown. Germline CDR1 MGHRA, CDR2 YSYEKL. This CDR3 is built from 16 residues. V gave up 1 base and J gave up 4 bases, with 14 bases separating them. The data belong to a study of T cell repertoires in cytomegalovirus infection. One entry per CDR3 protein results from TCRdb running MiXCR on the reads. The sample yields approximately 130,000 distinct CDR3 sequences, 7% to 10% seen once. Study-wide points: In two of eight donors, the top clonotype was HLA-C-restricted CMV-specific.

The receptor was derived from a human donor in good health (CMV status not recorded). Some clones in this sample may be carry-over from other donors' samples. The chain couples TRBV4-1 to TRBJ2-1, with a weak D call TRBD2 (7 bases). The sample taken for sequencing was PBMCs. The CDR3 nucleotides are TGCGCCAGCAGCCAAGGGGGGCTAGCGGCTTACAATGAGCAGTTCTTC. As protein: CASSQGGLAAYNEQFF.